These 15 T cell receptor beta chains were sequenced from one sample in a study of cytomegalovirus exposure and HLA in healthy donors. It was with 60 Vbeta and 13 Jbeta primers that the PCR ran. TCRdb's copy holds only in-frame clones and misses some; the assay was immunoSEQ multiplex PCR. There are some 140,000 clones in the sample; over 60% occur only once, and roughly 2% lies in the top ten. The sample consisted of PBMCs. The receptors were gathered from a man aged 30 to 45 in good health and CMV-seronegative.

V and J are TRBV5-1 and TRBJ2-5; possibly TRBD2 for D (6 bases). The ends were cut back, 0 bases at V and 0 bases at J, with 9 bases in the middle. Per the germline V gene, CDR1 is SGHRS and CDR2 is YFSETQ. CDR3 length: 15 residues. CDR3 in DNA: TGCGCCAGCAGCTTGGTCGGGGGAGACCAAGAGACCCAGTACTTC. Encoded protein: CASSLVGGDQETQYF.

The CDR3 bases are TGTGCCAGCAGGCAGGGAAACTATGGCTACACCTTC. This translates into CASRQGNYGYTF. This rearrangement joins TRBV28 to TRBJ1-2; perhaps TRBD1 as D (5 bases). The CDR3 sequence is 12 residues long. V was cut by 6 bases and J by 2 bases, with 7 bases left in between. Germline loops: CDR1 MDHEN, CDR2 SYDVKM.

The chain couples TRBV27 to TRBJ2-7; 8 bases map to TRBD1. The CDR3 consists of 14 residues. The V segment lost 2 bases and the J segment 6 bases; nucleotides outside the gene matches: 6. Germline-derived CDR1 and CDR2 are MNHEY and SMNVEV (reference sequence). CDR3 region: CASSLTAGGVEQYF. The CDR3 nucleotides are TGTGCCAGCAGTTTAACGGCAGGGGGCGTCGAGCAGTACTTC.

V usage is TRBV27 and J usage is TRBJ1-1; 10 bases line up with TRBD1. The CDR3 totals 18 residues. Germline CDR1 is MNHEY and CDR2 is SMNVEV (reference sequence). V lost 1 base to trimming and J lost 0 bases; unmatched junction nucleotides: 8. The CDR3 loop is CASSLYGTGALLNTEAFF. The CDR3 DNA sequence: TGTGCCAGCAGTTTATATGGGACAGGGGCTCTGCTGAACACTGAAGCTTTCTTT.

This sequence joins TRBV10-1 and TRBJ2-7; TRBD2 matches at 10 bases. The CDR3 is 13 residues long. CDR1 and CDR2 (germline): WNHNN, SYGVQD (reference sequence). Trimming cost V 4 bases and J 7 bases; bases outside gene matches: 4. CDR3 DNA sequence: TGCGCCAGCAGTGCTAGCGGGAGTGGTGAGCAGTACTTC. This encodes CASSASGSGEQYF.

The chain carries TRBV10-3 and TRBJ2-3, with 11 nucleotides matching TRBD2. The germline V gene encodes CDR1 ENHRY and CDR2 SYGVKD. The CDR3 sequence is 18 residues long. V gave up 0 bases and J gave up 2 bases; unmatched junction bases: 7. The CDR3 protein is CAISESTGLADTTDTQYF. The CDR3 nucleotides are TGTGCCATCAGTGAGTCGACGGGACTAGCGGACACCACAGATACGCAGTATTTT.

The J gene is TRBJ2-7, the V gene TRBV21-1; TRBD2 is taken as the D call from the table, unchecked against the DNA. TRBV21-1 is deemed a pseudogene. This CDR3 is 15 amino acids long. CDR3 in amino acids: CASSRKGLVGYEQYF. The DNA of the CDR3 is TGTGCCAGCAGCAGGAAGGGACTAGTGGGGTACGAGCAGTACTTC.

This sequence joins TRBV6-5 and TRBJ2-1; no clear D. Trimming took 4 bases from V and 3 from J, leaving 7 bases between them. Germline loops: CDR1 MNHEY, CDR2 SVGAGI. This CDR3 has 13 residues. The chain's CDR3 is CASSSTNYNEQFF. CDR3 coding DNA: TGTGCCAGCAGTTCAACAAACTACAATGAGCAGTTCTTC.

This clone was detected a few times. V and J are TRBV13 and TRBJ1-2, with D perhaps matching TRBD1 (5 bases). Trimming shortened V by 0 bases and J by 0 bases, and 11 bases separated the two germline ends. The CDR3 loop spans 16 amino acids. Per germline, CDR1 PRHDT and CDR2 FYEKMQ (reference sequence). The CDR3 is CASSLGRARANYGYTF. CDR3 in DNA: TGTGCCAGCAGCTTAGGCAGGGCGCGAGCTAACTATGGCTACACCTTC.

J is TRBJ2-7 and V is TRBV5-4; 11 nucleotides line up with TRBD2. CDR3 length: 15 amino acids. V gave up 4 bases and J gave up 5 bases; unmatched junction bases: 8. Germline CDR1 reads SGHNT; CDR2 reads YYREEE (reference sequence). The CDR3 nucleotides read TGTGCCAGCAGCACCTCACTAGCGGGAGCCCACGAGCAGTACTTC. Translated, it gives CASSTSLAGAHEQYF.

The rearrangement joins TRBV6-5 to TRBJ2-1; 7 positions agree with TRBD2. The CDR3 runs 15 residues. The germline V gene has CDR1 MNHEY and CDR2 SVGAGI. With V trimmed by 0 bases and J by 7 bases, 6 bases remained unmatched. DNA for the CDR3: TGTGCCAGCAGTTACTCAGGGCGGGAGTGGAATGAGCAGTTCTTC. This gives the protein CASSYSGREWNEQFF.

The chain joins TRBV6-5 to TRBJ1-1; weak D call: TRBD1 (5 bases). V was trimmed by 5 bases and J by 1 base, leaving 14 bases between them. The CDR3 has 15 amino acids. CDR1 and CDR2 from the germline V gene are MNHEY and SVGAGI. The CDR3, as DNA: TGTGCCAGCAGTGCCGTCGGGGGAGGGAACACTGAAGCTTTCTTT. This sequence encodes CASSAVGGGNTEAFF.

The chain is built from TRBV5-6 and TRBJ2-5, with 7 bases that match TRBD2. The germline V gene has CDR1 SGHDT and CDR2 YYEEEE. V trimming: 0 bases; J trimming: 4 bases; junction bases outside the gene matches: 0. The CDR3 consists of 13 residues. The CDR3 DNA reads TGTGCCAGCAGCTTGGCGGGGGGAGAGACCCAGTACTTC. It codes for CASSLAGGETQYF.

This clone was seen only once. The gene calls are TRBV27 and TRBJ1-5; D is perhaps TRBD1 (6 bases). The CDR3 loop spans 17 amino acids. The V end lost 0 bases, the J end lost 0 bases, and 12 bases lay between the germline ends. Germline CDR1 is MNHEY and CDR2 is SMNVEV (reference sequence). CDR3 loop: CASSLSGGGYSNQPQHF. Here the CDR3 DNA reads TGTGCCAGCAGTTTATCGGGAGGGGGATATAGCAATCAGCCCCAGCATTTT.

The V gene is TRBV2, the J gene TRBJ2-1; TRBD2 might be the D (6 bases). Germline V gene data show CDR1 as SNHLY and CDR2 as FYNNEI. Deletions cut 6 bases from V and 6 bases from J, with 15 bases between. The CDR3 has 14 residues. Written as DNA, the CDR3 is TGTGCCAGCAGGGCCTCTAGCGACCTCAATGAGCAGTTCTTC. This encodes CASRASSDLNEQFF.